This T cell receptor (beta chain) was obtained from a study of a mutant IDH1 vaccine in newly diagnosed glioma. Study-wide context: Eight vaccinations were given in weeks 1, 3, 5, 7, 11, 15, 19 and 23.

Germline assignment: CDR1 SGHAT and CDR2 FQNNGV. The V end was cut by 5 bases, the J end by 4 bases, with 11 bases between. The CDR3 is 13 amino acids. The time point was: week 5, during vaccination. Every vaccination contained 300 ug of the mutant IDH1 20-mer peptide and was paired with topical imiquimod. Each donor presented with a new WHO grade 3 or 4 astrocytoma that tested IDH1-mutant and showed ATRX loss. Method: immunoSEQ multiplex PCR; TCRdb's copy keeps in-frame clones and lacks some. The data contain some 55,000 clones, around 90% of them singletons. With respect to this clone: The antigen remains unidentified.

This TCR came from a woman in her thirties or forties with glioma. This sample comprised PBMCs, obtained from a glioma patient whose treatment included an IDH1 peptide vaccine. The chain couples TRBV11-2 to TRBJ1-1; D not resolved. CDR3 coding DNA: TGTGCCAGCAGCCCGGGAGGGTCCACTGAAGCTTTCTTT. It codes for CASSPGGSTEAFF.